The rows below give T cell receptor beta chains drawn from one sample of a study of T cells in Graves' hyperthyroidism and ophthalmopathy. Each CDR3 protein gets one entry after TCRdb re-called the multiplex PCR reads with MiXCR. The repertoire holds fewer than 550,000 distinct CDR3 sequences, with 15% to 19% as singletons. Sample: blood. These receptors were collected from a woman under 30 with Graves' hyperthyroidism. The CDR3 runs from the conserved cysteine through the conserved F or W. D genes are given only for firm matches. Where a row states a size, it is once, few, many or the class of an expanded clone; other rows omit it.

clone_size	v_call	d_call	j_call	cdr3_nt	cdr3_aa
many	TRBV19	.	TRBJ1-5	TGTGCCAGTAGTATCGCCGAGCAGGGCAGTCAGCCCCAGCATTTT	CASSIAEQGSQPQHF
.	TRBV6-4	.	TRBJ1-1	TGTGCCAGCAGTGACTCGGAGTTACCCCATGAGAACACTGAAGCTTTCTTT	CASSDSELPHENTEAFF
many	TRBV12-3/TRBV12-4	TRBD2	TRBJ2-2	TGTGCCAGCAGTTTAGAGACTAGCGGGTCCGGGGAGCTGTTTTTT	CASSLETSGSGELFF
many	TRBV7-9	TRBD1	TRBJ1-2	TGTGCCAGCAGGAAGGGGGCGTCGGCTTATGGCTACACCTTC	CASRKGASAYGYTF
.	TRBV20-1	TRBD1	TRBJ2-7	TGCAGTGCTAGAGAGAGAAACTTCGGGACAGGGCCCTACGAGCAGTACTTC	CSARERNFGTGPYEQYF
few	TRBV5-8	.	TRBJ1-5	TGTGCCAGCAGCTTGGCCCTTGAAGGGCCTCAGCCCCAGCATTTT	CASSLALEGPQPQHF
few	TRBV4-1	TRBD2	TRBJ2-7	TGCGCCAGCAGTCAGCGGGAGGGCCTCTACGAGCAGTACTTC	CASSQREGLYEQYF
many	TRBV7-3	.	TRBJ2-1	TGTGCCAGCAGCTTAAATGGTGGCGGGGCTGAGCAGTTCTTC	CASSLNGGGAEQFF
.	TRBV2	.	TRBJ1-2	TGTGCCAGCAGTGACGGACGGCTTTTGGATGGCTACACCTTC	CASSDGRLLDGYTF
.	TRBV5-1	.	TRBJ2-2	TGCGCCAGCAGCTTGGGCCCACAGGGTCGGGACACCGGGGAGCTGTTTTTT	CASSLGPQGRDTGELFF
many	TRBV29-1	TRBD2	TRBJ2-3	TGCAGCGTTGTTAGGCTAGCGGGAGATCCAGATACGCAGTATTTT	CSVVRLAGDPDTQYF
.	TRBV20-1	.	TRBJ1-1	TGCAGTGGTAAAGGACTCAGGGAAACTGAAGCTTTCTTT	CSGKGLRETEAFF
.	TRBV18	TRBD1	TRBJ2-6	TGTGCCAGCTCACCGGGACAGGGCCTTCCCTCTGGGGCCAACGTCCTGACTTTC	CASSPGQGLPSGANVLTF
many	TRBV11-3	.	TRBJ2-7	TGTGCCAGCAAGCAAGACGGGGGTCCCCTCGAGCAGTACTTC	CASKQDGGPLEQYF
few	TRBV29-1	.	TRBJ1-3	TGCAGCGCTTTGCCCGGGGGCTCTGGAAACACCATATATTTT	CSALPGGSGNTIYF
many	TRBV10-2	TRBD2	TRBJ2-5	TGCGCCAGCAGTGAATCTAGCGGACATCAAGAGACCCAGTACTTC	CASSESSGHQETQYF
many	TRBV28	.	TRBJ2-7	TGTGCCAGCAGTCGCGTTGTAACCGGACAGAGCTCCTACGAGCAGTACTTC	CASSRVVTGQSSYEQYF
.	TRBV25-1	.	TRBJ1-6	TGTGCCAGCAGTGAATTCCTGGGACATGGTAATTCACCCCTCCACTTT	CASSEFLGHGNSPLHF
many	TRBV9	.	TRBJ2-3	TGTGCCAGCAGCGTAGGTGGTTCGACAGATACGCAGTATTTT	CASSVGGSTDTQYF
many	TRBV2	.	TRBJ2-3	TGTGCCAGCAGTGAAGTGGTGACACGGCCAGATACGCAGTATTTT	CASSEVVTRPDTQYF
many	TRBV12-3/TRBV12-4	TRBD2	TRBJ2-1	TGTGCCAGCAGTTTACGGTCTAGCGGGAGCAATGAGCAGTTCTTC	CASSLRSSGSNEQFF
many	TRBV13	TRBD2	TRBJ2-2	TGTGCCAGCAGCCACAACCGACTAGCGGGAGGGGTGAATAACGCCGGGGAGCTGTTTTTT	CASSHNRLAGGVNNAGELFF
.	TRBV24-1	.	TRBJ2-3	TGTGCCACCAGTGATCCAGCCCCAAGAGTCTCAGATACGCAGTATTTT	CATSDPAPRVSDTQYF
many	TRBV12-3/TRBV12-4	.	TRBJ1-1	TGTGCCAGCAGTTTTCAAGGGGTGAACACTGAAGCTTTCTTT	CASSFQGVNTEAFF
few	TRBV20-1	.	TRBJ2-1	TGCAGTGCTAGAGAACTATATAGCTCCTACAATGAGCAGTTCTTC	CSARELYSSYNEQFF
.	TRBV6-1	.	TRBJ2-3	TGTGCCAGCAGTGGACGTACCCGGAGAGATACGCAGTATTTT	CASSGRTRRDTQYF
many	TRBV9	.	TRBJ1-1	TGTGCCAGCAGCGTAGGGGCCAAGGCCACGGGGGCTTTCTTT	CASSVGAKATGAFF
.	TRBV29-1	TRBD1	TRBJ2-7	TGCAGCGTTGTACGGGACAGGGCATCCTACGAGCAGTACTTC	CSVVRDRASYEQYF
many	TRBV20-1	.	TRBJ1-1	TGCAGTGCTAGATTGGGACTGACGAACACTGAAGCTTTCTTT	CSARLGLTNTEAFF
few	TRBV6-1	TRBD2	TRBJ2-1	TGTGCCAGCAGTGAATACACCGGGATTAGCGGGAGCCCCTACAATGAGCAGTTCTTC	CASSEYTGISGSPYNEQFF
.	TRBV19	TRBD2	TRBJ2-1	TGTGCCAGCCGGGCGGGAGGAGGGGACAATGAGCAGTTCTTC	CASRAGGGDNEQFF
many	TRBV5-1	.	TRBJ2-1	TGCGCCAGCAGCTTTACCGTGGGGTTCAATGAGCAGTTCTTC	CASSFTVGFNEQFF
few	TRBV7-9	.	TRBJ2-7	TGTGCCAGCAGCTTAGCAGGGCTTTTAGAGCAGTACTTC	CASSLAGLLEQYF
many	TRBV7-3	.	TRBJ2-3	TGTGCCAGCAGCTTAGACGCCAGGGCGCAGTATTTT	CASSLDARAQYF
.	TRBV11-1	.	TRBJ2-7	TGTGCCAGCAGCTTATCTCCTAGCGACAACGAGCAGTACTTC	CASSLSPSDNEQYF
many	TRBV5-1	.	TRBJ2-3	TGCGCCAGCAGGTGGGGAGATACGCAGTATTTT	CASRWGDTQYF
many	TRBV24-1	.	TRBJ2-3	TGTGCCACCAGTGACGGGGGAGTGCAAGATACGCAGTATTTT	CATSDGGVQDTQYF
.	TRBV6-2/TRBV6-3	TRBD1	TRBJ1-1	TGTGCCAGCACCAAAAGGACAGGGGGGAACACTGAAGCTTTCTTT	CASTKRTGGNTEAFF
.	TRBV5-1	TRBD1	TRBJ2-3	TGCGCCAGCAGTTCAGGGGGCAAAGATACGCAGTATTTT	CASSSGGKDTQYF
many	TRBV12-5	.	TRBJ2-1	TGTGCTAGTGGCCTCCAGGGGATGGGGAGTACCAATGAGCAGTTCTTC	CASGLQGMGSTNEQFF
many	TRBV20-1	TRBD2	TRBJ2-7	TGCAGTGCTGGGAGACTAGCGGCGACCTACGAGCAGTACTTC	CSAGRLAATYEQYF
few	TRBV5-1	TRBD2	TRBJ2-3	TGCGCCAGCAGCTTGTCTCTAGCGGGGGGTGGGTCAGATACGCAGTATTTT	CASSLSLAGGGSDTQYF
few	TRBV20-1	.	TRBJ2-1	TGCAGTGCCAACTCCCGGGAGCGCGGGTTGAATGAGCAGTTCTTC	CSANSRERGLNEQFF
few	TRBV19	.	TRBJ1-3	TGTGCCAGTAGTATATGGCGGACCTCTGGAAACACCATATATTTT	CASSIWRTSGNTIYF